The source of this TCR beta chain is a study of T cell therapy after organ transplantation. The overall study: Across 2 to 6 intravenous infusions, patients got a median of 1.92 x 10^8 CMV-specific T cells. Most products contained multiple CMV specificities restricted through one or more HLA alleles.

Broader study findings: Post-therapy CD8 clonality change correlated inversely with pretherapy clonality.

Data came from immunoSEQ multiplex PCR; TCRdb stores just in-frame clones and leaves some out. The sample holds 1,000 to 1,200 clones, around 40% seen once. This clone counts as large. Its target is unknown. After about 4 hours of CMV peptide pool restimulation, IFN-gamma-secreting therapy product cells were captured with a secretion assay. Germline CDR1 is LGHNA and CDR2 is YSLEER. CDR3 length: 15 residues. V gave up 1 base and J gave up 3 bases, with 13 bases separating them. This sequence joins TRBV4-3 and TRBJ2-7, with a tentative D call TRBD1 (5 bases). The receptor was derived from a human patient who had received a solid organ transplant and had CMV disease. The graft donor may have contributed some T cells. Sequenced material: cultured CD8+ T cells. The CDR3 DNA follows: TGCGCCAGCAGCCAAGCAGCCTTGGGGCTCTACGAGCAGTACTTC. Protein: CASSQAALGLYEQYF.